Below are 32 T cell receptor beta chains sequenced from a single sample in a study of T cells in localized non-small cell lung cancer. Profiled with immunoSEQ multiplex PCR; TCRdb holds only in-frame clones, not every one. Among about 1,600 clones listed, approximately 21% were seen once. This material consisted of normal lung tissue next to the tumor, taken before any cancer treatment. These receptor sequences come from a woman between 40 and 69 years old with stage I lung adenocarcinoma.

By its share, this clone is medium-sized. The rearrangement links TRBV6-8 to TRBJ1-2, with a possible D match to TRBD1 (6 bases). This CDR3 spans 14 amino acids. V was trimmed by 0 bases and J by 5 bases, leaving 10 bases between them. CDR1 MNHGY and CDR2 SAAAGT come from the germline V gene. In DNA form, the CDR3 reads TGTGCCAGCAGTTACTCCGGACAGACATATGGCTACACCTTC. Its protein is CASSYSGQTYGYTF.

On this clone: Sequence at one end of the junction differs from germline and may be a read error. This chain connects TRBV19 to TRBJ2-1; a possible D gene is TRBD2 (5 bases). The CDR3 is 14 residues long. Germline lookup yields CDR1 LNHDA and CDR2 SQIVND (reference sequence). The CDR3 DNA reads as TGTGCCAGTAGTCTAGAGGGCGGACTCAATGAGCAGTTCTTC. It is translated as CASSLEGGLNEQFF.

V and J are TRBV28 and TRBJ1-2; perhaps TRBD1 as D (5 bases). Between the trimmed V and J ends, which lost 6 bases and 8 bases, there was a span of 16 bases. This CDR3 is 13 amino acids long. The germline CDR1 and CDR2 sequences are MDHEN and SYDVKM. CDR3 nucleotides: TGTGCCAGCAGCCCAGGACACCTCCGGGGCTACACCTTC. Its translation: CASSPGHLRGYTF.

This clone has more than one count but fewer than ten. This rearrangement joins TRBV14 to TRBJ1-1; the match to TRBD1 covers 8 bases. Per germline, CDR1 SGHDN and CDR2 FVKESK. The length of the CDR3 is 14 residues. The ends lost 4 bases at V and 6 bases at J; junction bases unmatched: 7. CDR3 in DNA: TGTGCCAGCAGCCTGACAGGGGTGGACGCTGAAGCTTTCTTT. As protein: CASSLTGVDAEAFF. Using reference TRBV14 and TRBJ1-1 for the parts outside the CDR3, the full variable domain is EAGVTQFPSHSVIEKGQTVTLRCDPISGHDNLYWYRRVMGKEIKFLLHFVKESKQDESGMPNNRFLAERTGGTYSTLKVQPAELEDSGVYFCASSLTGVDAEAFFGQGTRLTVV.

The chain recombines TRBV30 with TRBJ1-5; the D is unclear. This CDR3 is built from 16 residues. Trimming removed 0 bases from V and 2 bases from J, with 14 bases in between. Germline CDR1 is GTSNPN and CDR2 is SVGIG (reference sequence). The CDR3 DNA reads as TGTGCCTGGAGTGTTCGGCTCGCAGAAGGCAATCAGCCCCAGCATTTT. Protein product: CAWSVRLAEGNQPQHF.

This clone was counted a few times. The chain uses TRBV6-8 and TRBJ1-6, with no clear D. Germline CDR1 MNHGY, CDR2 SAAAGT. The CDR3 totals 14 residues. Trimming cost V 6 bases and J 10 bases, with 16 bases left between them. CDR3 DNA: TGTGCCAGCAGCCGGCCCCTTGGCGGATCACCCCTCCACTTT. As protein: CASSRPLGGSPLHF.

The CDR3 DNA reads as TGCAGCGTTGAGACCGGGACTAGCGGGACTGAACTCACAGATACGCAGTATTTT. Translated: CSVETGTSGTELTDTQYF. The gene calls are TRBV29-1 and TRBJ2-3, with 13 bases identical to TRBD2. V shed 3 bases, J shed 2 bases, and the junction held 11 bases outside the gene matches. Germline V gives CDR1 SQVTM, CDR2 ANQGSEA. The CDR3 is 18 amino acids.

The gene calls are TRBV25-1 and TRBJ1-2; D gene unclear. This CDR3 comprises 14 residues. Germline V gives CDR1 MGHDK, CDR2 SYGVNS. Between the trimmed V and J ends, which lost 6 bases and 6 bases, there was a span of 17 bases. The DNA of the CDR3 is TGTGCCAGCAGCGGTGGTGTGGGATACCATGGCTACACCTTC. Translating it yields CASSGGVGYHGYTF.

This clone is medium-sized. This rearrangement joins TRBV6-8 to TRBJ1-5; 10 nucleotides agree with TRBD1. The length of the CDR3 is 16 residues. J lost 4 bases, V lost 4 bases, and 7 bases had no gene match. Germline V gives CDR1 MNHGY, CDR2 SAAAGT. The CDR3 nucleotides read TGTGCCAGCAGTTTATGGACAGGGGGGAAAAATCAGCCCCAGCATTTT. This sequence encodes CASSLWTGGKNQPQHF.

This chain connects TRBV15 to TRBJ1-6; D unclear. The CDR3 runs to 17 residues. Deletions cut 0 bases from V and 1 base from J, with 10 bases between. In germline, CDR1 is LNHNV, CDR2 YYDKDF (reference sequence). CDR3 sequence (DNA): TGTGCCACCAGCAGAGACCCATCCTCATCCTATAATTCACCCCTCCACTTT. Encoded protein: CATSRDPSSSYNSPLHF. The whole variable domain, filled in from reference TRBV15 and TRBJ1-6, reads DAMVIQNPRYQVTQFGKPVTLSCSQTLNHNVMYWYQQKSSQAPKLLFHYYDKDFNNEADTPDNFQSRRPNTSFCFLDIRSPGLGDTAMYLCATSRDPSSSYNSPLHFGNGTRLTVT.

This chain's CDR3 is CASSTGQAYGYTF. The CDR3 DNA reads as TGTGCCAGTAGTACGGGACAGGCCTATGGCTACACCTTC. The chain is built from TRBV19 and TRBJ1-2; TRBD1 aligns across 8 bases. Germline CDR1 and CDR2: LNHDA and SQIVND (reference sequence). The length of the CDR3 is 13 residues. V gave up 4 bases and J gave up 4 bases; unmatched junction bases: 2.

The chain joins TRBV25-1 to TRBJ2-7, with 13 bases that match TRBD2. Germline lookup yields CDR1 MGHDK and CDR2 SYGVNS. CDR3 size: 15 residues. J was trimmed by 4 bases and V by 6 bases; bases with no gene match: 6. In DNA form, the CDR3 reads TGTGCCAGCAGGGACTGGACTAGCGGGGGATACGAGCAGTACTTC. It yields the protein CASRDWTSGGYEQYF.

This clone was detected only a few times. The gene calls are TRBV9 and TRBJ1-4; the D gene is possibly TRBD1 (6 bases). V was pared by 0 bases and J by 7 bases, with 13 bases between. The CDR3 length is 15 residues. Germline CDR1 reads SGDLS; CDR2 reads YYNGEE. The DNA for the CDR3 is TGTGCCAGCAGCGTAGCTACAGGGCAAAGTGAAAAACTGTTTTTT. Translation: CASSVATGQSEKLFF.

The J gene is TRBJ2-3, the V gene TRBV29-1; 8 bases fit TRBD1. Germline-derived CDR1 and CDR2 are SQVTM and ANQGSEA. V lost 6 bases and J lost 1; bases outside the gene matches: 3. This CDR3 contains 13 residues. The CDR3 sequence: CSVDRVGTDTQYF. The CDR3 bases are TGCAGCGTGGACAGGGTTGGCACAGATACGCAGTATTTT.

This clone occurred a few times. A much bigger clone sits one base away, suggesting this may be a read error. The gene calls are TRBV10-2 and TRBJ1-2; D is perhaps TRBD1 (5 bases). Per the germline V gene, CDR1 is WSHSY and CDR2 is SAAADI. The CDR3 loop spans 12 amino acids. In nucleotides, the CDR3 is TGCGCGCGGGGGGTGGAGGGGCATGGCTACACCTTC. It is translated as CARGVEGHGYTF.

This clone is deemed large. The chain combines TRBV6-8 with TRBJ1-3; D is uncertain. With 0 bases removed from V and 0 bases from J, the gap between germline ends came to 9 bases. There are 16 residues in the CDR3. Per the germline V gene, CDR1 is MNHGY and CDR2 is SAAAGT. The CDR3 region is CASSYSRASSGNTIYF. The CDR3 nucleotides are TGTGCCAGCAGTTACTCGAGGGCAAGCTCTGGAAACACCATATATTTT.

This sequence joins TRBV11-3 and TRBJ1-3; D might be TRBD1 (5 bases). In germline, CDR1 is SGHNT, CDR2 YENEEA. V dropped 4 bases and J dropped 2 bases, with 18 bases sitting between them. The CDR3 runs 17 residues. The CDR3 bases are TGTGCCAGCAGCTCAGGGATCGGGAGTCGCCCTGGAAACACCATATATTTT. Translated, it gives CASSSGIGSRPGNTIYF.

The chain joins TRBV11-3 to TRBJ2-1, with 7 bases identical to TRBD2. With V trimmed by 5 bases and J by 3 bases, 16 bases remained unmatched. This CDR3 has 18 residues. Germline loops: CDR1 SGHNT, CDR2 YENEEA. The CDR3 here is CASSILPGLRTSYNEQFF. The CDR3 DNA reads as TGTGCCAGCAGCATACTACCGGGACTGAGGACTAGCTACAATGAGCAGTTCTTC.

J is TRBJ2-7 and V is TRBV2; 10 bases align to TRBD2. J was trimmed by 2 bases and V by 6 bases; bases with no gene match: 7. Germline assignment: CDR1 SNHLY and CDR2 FYNNEI. CDR3 size: 15 residues. This CDR3 is CASSVSAGGAYEQYF. CDR3 in DNA: TGTGCCAGCAGCGTATCAGCGGGGGGGGCCTACGAGCAGTACTTC.

In this sample, this clone turned up a few times. The CDR3 reads CASTLGLAGEETQYF. The DNA of the CDR3 is TGTGCCAGCACCTTGGGACTAGCGGGGGAAGAGACCCAGTACTTC. The gene calls are TRBV28 and TRBJ2-5; 14 nucleotides line up with TRBD2. This CDR3 contains 15 residues. Trimming took 7 bases from V and 3 from J; bases not matched to a gene: 4. The V gene's germline CDR1 is MDHEN and CDR2 SYDVKM.

The V and J genes are TRBV11-3 and TRBJ1-4; D is perhaps TRBD1 (6 bases). Germline CDR1 reads SGHNT; CDR2 reads YENEEA. The V end was cut by 3 bases, the J end by 0 bases, with 11 bases between. There are 16 residues in the CDR3. CDR3 sequence reads: CASSLGGGATNEKLFF. The CDR3 region has the DNA TGTGCCAGCAGCTTGGGGGGCGGTGCAACTAATGAAAAACTGTTTTTT.

The chain joins TRBV19 to TRBJ2-3; the D gene could be TRBD1 or TRBD2 (6 bases each). CDR3 length: 14 amino acids. Looked up from germline, CDR1 is LNHDA and CDR2 is SQIVND (reference sequence). The ends were cut back, 6 bases at V and 0 bases at J, with 10 bases in the middle. CDR3 amino acids: CASRTGASTDTQYF. Written as DNA, the CDR3 is TGTGCCAGTAGAACGGGGGCTAGCACAGATACGCAGTATTTT.

This clone occurred a few times. The chain has TRBV19 and TRBJ2-3; 8 bases are shared with TRBD2. The CDR3 has 14 amino acids. Germline lookup yields CDR1 LNHDA and CDR2 SQIVND (reference sequence). Germline trimming cut 4 bases from V and 2 bases from J; bases unmatched to any gene: 2. CDR3 bases: TGTGCCAGTAGTAGGGGACTAGACACAGATACGCAGTATTTT. It codes for CASSRGLDTDTQYF.

This clone appeared a few times. The chain has TRBV6-7 and TRBJ1-6; D unresolved. TRBV6-7 is an ORF, and what it does is uncertain. Trimming stripped 5 bases from V and 11 bases from J, with 7 bases between. The CDR3 spans 11 residues. CDR3 amino acids: CASSESTPLHF. CDR3 sequence (DNA): TGTGCCAGCAGTGAGAGTACACCCCTCCACTTT.

The V call is TRBV25-1, the J call TRBJ1-2; D unresolved. The germline V gene has CDR1 MGHDK and CDR2 SYGVNS. Trimming cost V 4 bases and J 3 bases, with 12 bases left between them. The CDR3 consists of 14 residues. The chain's CDR3 is CASSGGEGYYGYTF. CDR3 DNA sequence: TGTGCCAGCAGTGGGGGAGAGGGCTACTATGGCTACACCTTC.

The rearrangement uses TRBV7-2 and TRBJ1-1; TRBD1 matches 7 bases. The germline V gene has CDR1 SGHTA and CDR2 FQGNSA. This CDR3 is 13 amino acids long. V shed 5 bases, J shed 6 bases, and the junction held 6 bases outside the gene matches. The CDR3 nucleotides are TGTGCCAGCAGCCCAGACCAGGGGGCTGAAGCTTTCTTT. It is translated as CASSPDQGAEAFF.

This clone showed up just a few times. The CDR3 coding sequence is TGTGCCTGGAGGTGGGCCCCGAACACCGGGGAGCTGTTTTTT. Translated: CAWRWAPNTGELFF. V is TRBV30 and J is TRBJ2-2; D is ambiguous. V was cut by 3 bases and J by 0 bases, with 8 bases left in between. Germline V gene lookup returns CDR1 GTSNPN and CDR2 SVGIG (reference sequence). This CDR3 is built from 14 residues.

This clone was observed a few times. The V and J genes are TRBV11-3 and TRBJ1-3, with unresolved D. The length of the CDR3 is 15 residues. The V end was cut by 1 base, the J end by 0 bases, with 7 bases between. Germline V lookup: CDR1 SGHNT, CDR2 YENEEA. The CDR3 bases are TGTGCCAGCAGCTTAGGTCCGAGCTCTGGAAACACCATATATTTT. Translation: CASSLGPSSGNTIYF.

V gene TRBV19 combines with J gene TRBJ2-3; 8 nucleotides align to TRBD2. Looked up from germline, CDR1 is LNHDA and CDR2 is SQIVND (reference sequence). The CDR3 runs to 15 residues. V trimming: 7 bases; J trimming: 2 bases; junction bases outside the gene matches: 8. In DNA form, the CDR3 reads TGTGCCAGTACCATGACTAGCGCTCTCACAGATACGCAGTATTTT. As protein: CASTMTSALTDTQYF. The complete variable domain, with remaining parts taken from reference TRBV19 and TRBJ2-3, reads DGGITQSPKYLFRKEGQNVTLSCEQNLNHDAMYWYRQDPGQGLRLIYYSQIVNDFQKGDIAEGYSVSREKKESFPLTVTSAQKNPTAFYLCASTMTSALTDTQYFGPGTRLTVL.

This clone has more than one count but fewer than ten. V and J are TRBV28 and TRBJ1-1; TRBD1 is a possible D gene (5 bases). The CDR3 loop spans 15 amino acids. Trimming pared 5 bases from V and 2 bases from J, leaving 15 bases between. The germline gives CDR1 MDHEN, CDR2 SYDVKM. CDR3 protein: CASSAPGVINTEAFF. The CDR3 DNA reads TGTGCCAGCAGTGCTCCGGGGGTCATTAACACTGAAGCTTTCTTT. The complete variable domain, with remaining parts taken from reference TRBV28 and TRBJ1-1, reads DVKVTQSSRYLVKRTGEKVFLECVQDMDHENMFWYRQDPGLGLRLIYFSYDVKMKEKGDIPEGYSVSREKKERFSLILESASTNQTSMYLCASSAPGVINTEAFFGQGTRLTVV.

This chain links TRBV18 with TRBJ2-5; D is perhaps TRBD1 (6 bases). The CDR3 length is 16 residues. V lost 3 bases to trimming and J lost 0 bases, with 14 bases between them. The germline gives CDR1 KGHSH, CDR2 LQKENI. The CDR3 nucleotides read TGTGCCAGCTCACCCCCGCTCGGACAGTACCAAGAGACCCAGTACTTC. Its protein is CASSPPLGQYQETQYF.

The chain has TRBV19 and TRBJ2-5; TRBD1 matches 8 bases. CDR3 length: 14 amino acids. Germline V gene data show CDR1 as LNHDA and CDR2 as SQIVND (reference sequence). After removal of 1 base from V and 7 bases from J, the junction contained 5 bases not matched to a gene. This CDR3 reads CASSIAGTGVTQYF. The CDR3 nucleotides are TGTGCCAGTAGTATAGCAGGGACAGGAGTGACCCAGTACTTC.